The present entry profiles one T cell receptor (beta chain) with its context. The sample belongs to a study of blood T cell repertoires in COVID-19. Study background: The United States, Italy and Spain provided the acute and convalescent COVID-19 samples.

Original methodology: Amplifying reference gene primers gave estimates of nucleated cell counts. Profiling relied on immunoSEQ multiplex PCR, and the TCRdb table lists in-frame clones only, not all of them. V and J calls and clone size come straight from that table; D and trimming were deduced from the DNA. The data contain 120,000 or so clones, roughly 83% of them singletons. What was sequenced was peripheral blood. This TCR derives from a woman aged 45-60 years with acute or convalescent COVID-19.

The CDR3 sequence: CAMQSSGANVLTF. CDR3 DNA: TGTGCCATGCAGTCCTCTGGGGCCAACGTCCTGACTTTC. The chain links TRBV10-3 to TRBJ2-6; D remains ambiguous. V lost 9 bases and J 0 bases, leaving 6 bases between the germline ends. Germline CDR1 is ENHRY and CDR2 is SYGVKD. The CDR3 has 13 amino acids.